Listed below are T cell receptor beta chains from one sample, sequenced in a study of T cell responses to AZD1222 COVID-19 vaccine. Repertoires were generated with immunoSEQ multiplex PCR, while TCRdb's copy carries only in-frame clones and drops some. The sample holds roughly 15,000 clones; about three quarters are singletons and the top ten take over 12%. The sequenced sample was peripheral blood, obtained 28 days after the second AZD1222 dose. The receptors here all came from an adult who received the AZD1222 COVID-19 vaccine. Each CDR3 is given with its conserved first and last residue. Each record gives: J gene, D gene, V gene, clone size, CDR3 DNA, CDR3 protein. D genes are given only for firm matches. Size tells how often a clone was seen (once, few, many) or the class of an expanded clone, and some rows leave it out.

J gene: TRBJ1-3
D gene: -
V gene: TRBV7-2
clone size: -
CDR3 DNA: TGTGCCAGCAGTTCAACCAGGGCGGCGGCCTCTGGAAACACCATATATTTT
CDR3 protein: CASSSTRAAASGNTIYF

J gene: TRBJ2-1
D gene: -
V gene: TRBV7-9
clone size: -
CDR3 DNA: TGTGCCAGCAGTCCCCCCAGGGTAGAGGAGCAGTTCTTC
CDR3 protein: CASSPPRVEEQFF

J gene: TRBJ1-5
D gene: TRBD1
V gene: TRBV24-1
clone size: few
CDR3 DNA: TGTGCCACCAGTGATACAGGGGGCTTTCATCAGCCCCAGCATTTT
CDR3 protein: CATSDTGGFHQPQHF

J gene: TRBJ1-4
D gene: -
V gene: TRBV25-1
clone size: -
CDR3 DNA: TGTGCCAGCACCTCAGGGTGGGATGAAAAACTGTTTTTT
CDR3 protein: CASTSGWDEKLFF

J gene: TRBJ1-1
D gene: -
V gene: TRBV5-1
clone size: -
CDR3 DNA: TGCGCCAGCAGCTTGAACTCAGGGGAGAACACTGAAGCTTTCTTT
CDR3 protein: CASSLNSGENTEAFF

J gene: TRBJ2-1
D gene: TRBD2
V gene: TRBV3-1/TRBV3-2
clone size: -
CDR3 DNA: TGTGCCAGCACCCTCAAGGGAGGGATCGGTGAGCAGTTCTTC
CDR3 protein: CASTLKGGIGEQFF

J gene: TRBJ1-5
D gene: -
V gene: TRBV30
clone size: -
CDR3 DNA: TGTGCCTGGAGTGACAGGGTCCTCAATCAGCCCCAGCATTTT
CDR3 protein: CAWSDRVLNQPQHF

J gene: TRBJ2-2
D gene: -
V gene: TRBV11-2
clone size: -
CDR3 DNA: TGTGCCAGCAGCCCAACACAATCTCGGGGCGCCGGGGAGCTGTTTTTT
CDR3 protein: CASSPTQSRGAGELFF

J gene: TRBJ1-5
D gene: -
V gene: TRBV16
clone size: few
CDR3 DNA: TGTGCCAGCAGCCAATTGGGGGGGAGCAATCAGCCCCAGCATTTT
CDR3 protein: CASSQLGGSNQPQHF

J gene: TRBJ1-5
D gene: -
V gene: TRBV7-2
clone size: -
CDR3 DNA: TGTGCCAGCAGCTTGTCCGGCTCTAGCAATCAGCCCCAGCATTTT
CDR3 protein: CASSLSGSSNQPQHF

J gene: TRBJ2-3
D gene: -
V gene: TRBV6-1
clone size: -
CDR3 DNA: TGTGCCAGCAGTGAAAACTCCATAGATACGCAGTATTTT
CDR3 protein: CASSENSIDTQYF

J gene: TRBJ2-7
D gene: TRBD2
V gene: TRBV5-1
clone size: -
CDR3 DNA: TGCGCCAACTTAGCGGGGGCCATCTACGAGCAGTACTTC
CDR3 protein: CANLAGAIYEQYF

J gene: TRBJ2-1
D gene: -
V gene: TRBV24-1
clone size: -
CDR3 DNA: TGTGCCACCGGGTTGTACAATGAGCAGTTCTTC
CDR3 protein: CATGLYNEQFF

J gene: TRBJ1-2
D gene: -
V gene: TRBV3-1/TRBV3-2
clone size: -
CDR3 DNA: TGTGCCAGCAGCCAGCAGCCCCGTGCGGACTATGGCTACACCTTC
CDR3 protein: CASSQQPRADYGYTF

J gene: TRBJ2-3
D gene: TRBD2
V gene: TRBV3-1/TRBV3-2
clone size: -
CDR3 DNA: TGTGCCAGCAGCCAACTCTGGACTAGCGGGGACCCGCAGTATTTT
CDR3 protein: CASSQLWTSGDPQYF

J gene: TRBJ2-2
D gene: TRBD2
V gene: TRBV11-3
clone size: -
CDR3 DNA: TGTGCCAGCAGCCCGACCCTAGCGGCTGGGGAGCTGTTTTTT
CDR3 protein: CASSPTLAAGELFF

J gene: TRBJ1-1
D gene: -
V gene: TRBV7-7
clone size: -
CDR3 DNA: TGTGCTAGCAGCTTCACGGTTGAGACTGAAGCTTTCTTT
CDR3 protein: CASSFTVETEAFF

J gene: TRBJ1-6
D gene: -
V gene: TRBV2
clone size: once
CDR3 DNA: TGTGCCAGCAGCCCCCCGGACCTCTCACCCCTCCACTTT
CDR3 protein: CASSPPDLSPLHF

J gene: TRBJ1-2
D gene: -
V gene: TRBV5-4
clone size: -
CDR3 DNA: TGTGCCAGCAGCCGGAGCTTGGAAGGAGGTACCTATGGCTACACCTTC
CDR3 protein: CASSRSLEGGTYGYTF

J gene: TRBJ1-1
D gene: TRBD1
V gene: TRBV27
clone size: -
CDR3 DNA: TGTGCCAGCAGACCAACAGGGGGCTCTGAAGCTTTCTTT
CDR3 protein: CASRPTGGSEAFF

J gene: TRBJ2-1
D gene: -
V gene: TRBV11-2
clone size: once
CDR3 DNA: TGTGCCAGCTTGTTAATGCCATACAATGAGCAGTTCTTC
CDR3 protein: CASLLMPYNEQFF

J gene: TRBJ1-3
D gene: -
V gene: TRBV12-3/TRBV12-4
clone size: -
CDR3 DNA: TGTGCCAGCGGGAGGGGATCAAGAAACACCATATATTTT
CDR3 protein: CASGRGSRNTIYF

J gene: TRBJ1-1
D gene: -
V gene: TRBV7-9
clone size: -
CDR3 DNA: TGTGCCAGCAGCTTAGAAGGGACGGCCCGAGAAGCTTTCTTT
CDR3 protein: CASSLEGTAREAFF

J gene: TRBJ1-6
D gene: TRBD1
V gene: TRBV2
clone size: medium-sized
CDR3 DNA: TGTGCCAGCATCGATACTCCGGGACAGCGTATAATGGGTTCACCCCTCCACTTT
CDR3 protein: CASIDTPGQRIMGSPLHF

J gene: TRBJ2-2
D gene: -
V gene: TRBV11-3
clone size: once
CDR3 DNA: TGTGCCAGCAGCCCCCCAGTTGGGAACACCGGGGAGCTGTTTTTT
CDR3 protein: CASSPPVGNTGELFF

J gene: TRBJ2-1
D gene: TRBD1
V gene: TRBV3-1/TRBV3-2
clone size: -
CDR3 DNA: TGTGCCAGCAGCCAAGAGACCAAGGACAGGGAAAAATTCTTC
CDR3 protein: CASSQETKDREKFF

J gene: TRBJ2-3
D gene: TRBD2
V gene: TRBV5-4
clone size: -
CDR3 DNA: TGTGCCAGCAGCCTGAGCGGGGGGGCATCAGATACGCAGTATTTT
CDR3 protein: CASSLSGGASDTQYF

J gene: TRBJ2-1
D gene: -
V gene: TRBV5-4
clone size: -
CDR3 DNA: TGTGCCAGCAGCTTGGGGGGAAATGAGCAGTTCTTC
CDR3 protein: CASSLGGNEQFF

J gene: TRBJ2-5
D gene: -
V gene: TRBV3-1/TRBV3-2
clone size: -
CDR3 DNA: TGTGCCAGCAGCCCAAAACGGGAGACCCAGTACTTC
CDR3 protein: CASSPKRETQYF

J gene: TRBJ2-7
D gene: -
V gene: TRBV6-5
clone size: -
CDR3 DNA: TGTGTTATAGGGCCCTACGAGCAGTACTTC
CDR3 protein: CVIGPYEQYF

J gene: TRBJ2-2
D gene: TRBD2
V gene: TRBV19
clone size: few
CDR3 DNA: TGTGCCGGGAAAGCGGGGGGGTATACCGGGGAGCTGTTTTTT
CDR3 protein: CAGKAGGYTGELFF

J gene: TRBJ1-2
D gene: TRBD1
V gene: TRBV7-2
clone size: -
CDR3 DNA: TGTGCCAGCAGCCGGACAGGGGGTTCATATGGCTACACCTTC
CDR3 protein: CASSRTGGSYGYTF

J gene: TRBJ2-7
D gene: -
V gene: TRBV3-1/TRBV3-2
clone size: -
CDR3 DNA: TGTGCCAGCAGAAAAGGGCCGGGATCCGAGCAGTACTTC
CDR3 protein: CASRKGPGSEQYF

J gene: TRBJ2-3
D gene: -
V gene: TRBV11-2
clone size: -
CDR3 DNA: TGTGCCAGCAGCCGGAGCACAGATACGCAGTATTTT
CDR3 protein: CASSRSTDTQYF

J gene: TRBJ1-5
D gene: -
V gene: TRBV7-2
clone size: -
CDR3 DNA: TGTGCCAGCAGCTTAGTCGGGCAGGGCAATCAGCCCCAGCATTTT
CDR3 protein: CASSLVGQGNQPQHF

J gene: TRBJ1-2
D gene: -
V gene: TRBV20-1
clone size: -
CDR3 DNA: TGCAGTGCCGGACATAACTATGGCTACACCTTC
CDR3 protein: CSAGHNYGYTF

J gene: TRBJ2-7
D gene: -
V gene: TRBV2
clone size: -
CDR3 DNA: TGTGCCAGCAGAGAACAGATTTTCTACGAGCAGTACTTC
CDR3 protein: CASREQIFYEQYF

J gene: TRBJ2-1
D gene: TRBD1
V gene: TRBV7-3
clone size: once
CDR3 DNA: TGTGCCAGCGGCTTCCGGGACAGGGACGATGAGCAGTTCTTC
CDR3 protein: CASGFRDRDDEQFF

J gene: TRBJ1-2
D gene: -
V gene: TRBV2
clone size: -
CDR3 DNA: TGTGCCAGCATCTCGGAGGGAGTGGGGTATGGCTACACCTTC
CDR3 protein: CASISEGVGYGYTF

J gene: TRBJ2-2
D gene: TRBD1
V gene: TRBV15
clone size: -
CDR3 DNA: TGTGCCACCAGCAGAGAAACAGGGGGCACCGGGGAGCTGTTTTTT
CDR3 protein: CATSRETGGTGELFF

J gene: TRBJ2-7
D gene: TRBD2
V gene: TRBV9
clone size: once
CDR3 DNA: TGTGCCAGCAGCGTAGAGGGGTCCGGGGGACTAAGGGAGCAGTACTTC
CDR3 protein: CASSVEGSGGLREQYF

J gene: TRBJ2-7
D gene: TRBD2
V gene: TRBV5-4
clone size: -
CDR3 DNA: TGTGCCAGCAGCCCGGTGAGGGCCGCGGGGGGGCTAAAGGCCGAGCAGTACTTC
CDR3 protein: CASSPVRAAGGLKAEQYF

J gene: TRBJ1-5
D gene: TRBD1
V gene: TRBV30
clone size: -
CDR3 DNA: TGTGCCTGGATTCTAACCTCGGCCGGGACAGGGCCCTTTAGCAATCAGCCCCAGCATTTT
CDR3 protein: CAWILTSAGTGPFSNQPQHF

J gene: TRBJ2-1
D gene: TRBD2
V gene: TRBV6-2/TRBV6-3
clone size: few
CDR3 DNA: TGTGCCAGCAGCCACTCCCTGGGGGGGAATGAGCAGTTCTTC
CDR3 protein: CASSHSLGGNEQFF

J gene: TRBJ2-4
D gene: TRBD1
V gene: TRBV2
clone size: -
CDR3 DNA: TGTGCCAGCGGTAGGGACAGGGCAGGATTGGGGTTTGGAGCCAAAAACATTCAGTACTTC
CDR3 protein: CASGRDRAGLGFGAKNIQYF

J gene: TRBJ2-2
D gene: TRBD1
V gene: TRBV10-2
clone size: -
CDR3 DNA: TGCGCCAGCAGGACAGGGGGCGAGGGTTGGGAGCTGTTTTTT
CDR3 protein: CASRTGGEGWELFF

J gene: TRBJ1-1
D gene: TRBD1
V gene: TRBV30
clone size: -
CDR3 DNA: TGTGCCTGGAGTGTACATAAGGGGGCGAACACTGAAGCTTTCTTT
CDR3 protein: CAWSVHKGANTEAFF

J gene: TRBJ1-2
D gene: -
V gene: TRBV7-9
clone size: -
CDR3 DNA: TGTGCCAGCAGCTCTCAAGTATTGTACGACTATGGCTACACCTTC
CDR3 protein: CASSSQVLYDYGYTF

J gene: TRBJ1-1
D gene: -
V gene: TRBV19
clone size: -
CDR3 DNA: TGTGCCAGTAGTATATCTGGGGACCTCACTGAAGCTTTCTTT
CDR3 protein: CASSISGDLTEAFF

J gene: TRBJ1-6
D gene: -
V gene: TRBV3-1/TRBV3-2
clone size: -
CDR3 DNA: TGTGCCAGCAGCCAAGTAGGACAGTTCTATAATTCACCCCTCCACTTT
CDR3 protein: CASSQVGQFYNSPLHF

J gene: TRBJ2-1
D gene: -
V gene: TRBV6-5
clone size: -
CDR3 DNA: TGTGCCAGCAGTCGCCTCGATGAGCAGTTCTTC
CDR3 protein: CASSRLDEQFF

J gene: TRBJ1-2
D gene: TRBD1
V gene: TRBV27
clone size: -
CDR3 DNA: TGTGCCAGCAGTTCAAACAGGGGGGTAGGCGATGGCTACACCTTC
CDR3 protein: CASSSNRGVGDGYTF

J gene: TRBJ1-1
D gene: -
V gene: TRBV3-1/TRBV3-2
clone size: -
CDR3 DNA: TGTGCCAGCAGCCATCAACTGGGAGGGTCCGTTGAAGCTTTCTTT
CDR3 protein: CASSHQLGGSVEAFF

J gene: TRBJ2-7
D gene: TRBD2
V gene: TRBV5-4
clone size: -
CDR3 DNA: TGTGCCAGCAGCTTGGCAGCCGGACTAGACTACGAGCAGTACTTC
CDR3 protein: CASSLAAGLDYEQYF